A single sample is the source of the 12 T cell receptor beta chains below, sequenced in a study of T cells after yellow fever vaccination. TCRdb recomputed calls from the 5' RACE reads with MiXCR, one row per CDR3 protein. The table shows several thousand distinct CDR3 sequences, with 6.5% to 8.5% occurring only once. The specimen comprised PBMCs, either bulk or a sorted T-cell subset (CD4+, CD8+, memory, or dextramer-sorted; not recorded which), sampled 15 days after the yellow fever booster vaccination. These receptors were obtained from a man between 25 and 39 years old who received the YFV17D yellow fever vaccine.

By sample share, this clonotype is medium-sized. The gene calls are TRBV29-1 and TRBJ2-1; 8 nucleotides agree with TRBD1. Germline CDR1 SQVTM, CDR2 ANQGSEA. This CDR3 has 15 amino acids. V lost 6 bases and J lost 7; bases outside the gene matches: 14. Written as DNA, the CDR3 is TGCAGCGTAGAAATGGGACAGGCGCGTTGGAATGAGCAGTTCTTC. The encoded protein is CSVEMGQARWNEQFF.

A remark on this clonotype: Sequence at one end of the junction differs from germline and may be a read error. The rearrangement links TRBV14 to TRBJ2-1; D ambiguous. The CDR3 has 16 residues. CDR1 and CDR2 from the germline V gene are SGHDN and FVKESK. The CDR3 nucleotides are TGTACCAGCAGCCATAAGGAACCCTTCACCTACAATGAGCAGTTCTTC. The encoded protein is CTSSHKEPFTYNEQFF.

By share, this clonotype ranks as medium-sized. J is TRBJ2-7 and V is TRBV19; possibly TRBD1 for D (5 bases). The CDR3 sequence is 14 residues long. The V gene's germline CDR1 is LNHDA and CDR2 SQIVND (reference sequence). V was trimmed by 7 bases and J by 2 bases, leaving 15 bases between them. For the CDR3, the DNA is TGTGCCAGTACCCAACAGGCAGGGACCTACGAGCAGTACTTC. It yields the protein CASTQQAGTYEQYF.

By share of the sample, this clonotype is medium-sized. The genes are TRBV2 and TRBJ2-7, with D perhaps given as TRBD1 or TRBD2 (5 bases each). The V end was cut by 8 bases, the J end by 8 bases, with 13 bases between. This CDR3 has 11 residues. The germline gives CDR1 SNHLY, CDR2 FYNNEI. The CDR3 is CASSNRDQQYF. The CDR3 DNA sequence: TGTGCCAGCTCAAACCGGGACCAGCAGTACTTC.

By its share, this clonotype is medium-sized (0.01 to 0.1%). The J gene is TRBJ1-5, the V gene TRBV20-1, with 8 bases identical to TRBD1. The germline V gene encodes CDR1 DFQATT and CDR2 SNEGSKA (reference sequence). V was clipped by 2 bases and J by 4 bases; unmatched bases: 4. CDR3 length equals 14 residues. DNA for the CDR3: TGCAGTGCTAGAAGGACAGGGCCAAATCAGCCCCAGCATTTT. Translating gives CSARRTGPNQPQHF.

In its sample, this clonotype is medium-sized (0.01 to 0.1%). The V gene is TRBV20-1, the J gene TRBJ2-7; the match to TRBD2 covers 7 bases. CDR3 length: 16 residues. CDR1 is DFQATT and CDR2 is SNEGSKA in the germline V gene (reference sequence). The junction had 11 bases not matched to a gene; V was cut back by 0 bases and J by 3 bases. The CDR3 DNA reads TGCAGTGCTAGAGAGTTGGGGTTGGCGGGGGACTACGAGCAGTACTTC. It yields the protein CSARELGLAGDYEQYF.

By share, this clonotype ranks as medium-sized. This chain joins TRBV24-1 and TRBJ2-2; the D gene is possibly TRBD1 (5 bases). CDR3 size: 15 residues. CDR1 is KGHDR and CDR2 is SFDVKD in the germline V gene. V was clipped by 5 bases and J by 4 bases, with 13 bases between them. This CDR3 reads CATSASDRLTGELFF. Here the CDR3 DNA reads TGTGCCACCAGTGCTTCTGACAGACTCACCGGGGAGCTGTTTTTT.

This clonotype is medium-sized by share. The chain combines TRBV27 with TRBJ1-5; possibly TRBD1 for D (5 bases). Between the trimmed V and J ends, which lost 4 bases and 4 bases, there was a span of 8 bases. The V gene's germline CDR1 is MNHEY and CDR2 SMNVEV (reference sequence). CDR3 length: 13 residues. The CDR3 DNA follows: TGTGCCAGCAGTTATGAGGGGAATCAGCCCCAGCATTTT. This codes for CASSYEGNQPQHF.

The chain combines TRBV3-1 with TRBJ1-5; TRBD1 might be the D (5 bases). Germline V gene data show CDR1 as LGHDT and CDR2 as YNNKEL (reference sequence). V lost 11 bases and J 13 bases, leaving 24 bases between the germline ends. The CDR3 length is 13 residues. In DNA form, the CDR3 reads TGTGCCTGCTCCAAGCAGGTCCCTTGGACACAGCATTTT. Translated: CACSKQVPWTQHF.

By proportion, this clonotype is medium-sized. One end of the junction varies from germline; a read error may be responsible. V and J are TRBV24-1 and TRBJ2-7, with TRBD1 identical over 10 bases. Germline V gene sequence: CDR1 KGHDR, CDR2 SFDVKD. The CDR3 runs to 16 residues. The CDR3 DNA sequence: TGTGCCACCAGTGACCCGAGACAGGGGGCCTCCAACGAGCAGTACTTC. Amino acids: CATSDPRQGASNEQYF.

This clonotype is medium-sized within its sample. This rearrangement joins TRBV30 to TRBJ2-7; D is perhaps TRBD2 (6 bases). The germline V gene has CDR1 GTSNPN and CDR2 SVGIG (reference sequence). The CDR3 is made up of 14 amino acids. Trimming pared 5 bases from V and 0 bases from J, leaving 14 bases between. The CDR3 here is CAWGKGLNSYEQYF. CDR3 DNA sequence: TGTGCCTGGGGAAAGGGACTGAACTCCTACGAGCAGTACTTC.

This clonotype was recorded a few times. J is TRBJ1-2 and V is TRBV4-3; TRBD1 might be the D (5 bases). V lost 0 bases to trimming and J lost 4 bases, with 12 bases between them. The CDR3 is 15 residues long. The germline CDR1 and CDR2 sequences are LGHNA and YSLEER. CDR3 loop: CASSQDPGGGYGYTF. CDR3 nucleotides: TGCGCCAGCAGCCAAGATCCGGGGGGGGGCTATGGCTACACCTTC.